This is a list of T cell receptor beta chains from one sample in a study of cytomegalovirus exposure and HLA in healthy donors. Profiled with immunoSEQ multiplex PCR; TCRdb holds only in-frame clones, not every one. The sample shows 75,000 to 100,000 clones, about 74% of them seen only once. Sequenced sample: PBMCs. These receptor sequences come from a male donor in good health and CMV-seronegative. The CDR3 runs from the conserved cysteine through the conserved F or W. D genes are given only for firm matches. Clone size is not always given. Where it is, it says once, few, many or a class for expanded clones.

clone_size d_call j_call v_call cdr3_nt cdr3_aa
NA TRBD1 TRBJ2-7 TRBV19 TGTGCCAGTAGTAGGAACCGGGACAGGGGGTCCTGGCAGTACTTC CASSRNRDRGSWQYF
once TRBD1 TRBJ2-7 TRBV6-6 TGTGCCAGCAGTTCGGACAGGAACCGTGACTACGAGCAGTACTTC CASSSDRNRDYEQYF
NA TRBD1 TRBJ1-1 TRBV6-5 TGTGCCAGCAGAAAACAGGGGGGCCAGACTGAAGCTTTCTTT CASRKQGGQTEAFF
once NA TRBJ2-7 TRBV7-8 TGTGCCAGCAGCTTGTTCGGACAGTCCTACGAGCAGTACTTC CASSLFGQSYEQYF
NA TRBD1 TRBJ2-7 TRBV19 TGTGCCAGTAGTATGGAACAGGGGCTCTCCTACGAGCAGTACTTC CASSMEQGLSYEQYF
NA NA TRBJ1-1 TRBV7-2 TGTGCCAGCAGCAAGGACACTTCGAACACTGAAGCTTTCTTT CASSKDTSNTEAFF
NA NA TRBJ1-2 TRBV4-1 TGCGCCAGCAGCCAAGATATGACAGCCCGTGGCTACACCTTC CASSQDMTARGYTF
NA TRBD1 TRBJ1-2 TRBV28 TGTGCCAGCAGTTTATATGACAAGCAGGGGGCGCCAGGCTATGGCTACACCTTC CASSLYDKQGAPGYGYTF
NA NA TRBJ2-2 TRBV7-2 TGTGCCAGCAGCCCTCGCGGGCCGAACACCGGGGAGCTGTTTTTT CASSPRGPNTGELFF
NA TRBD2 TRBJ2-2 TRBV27 TGTGCCAGCAGTCCTGCTAGCGGGAGGGCTGGTACCGGGGAGCTGTTTTTT CASSPASGRAGTGELFF
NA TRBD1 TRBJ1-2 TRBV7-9 TGTGCCAGCAGCTTGGCGGGACAGGGCCATAGGGGCTACACCTTC CASSLAGQGHRGYTF
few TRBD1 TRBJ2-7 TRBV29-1 TGCAGCGTTCGGACAGGGAACTACGAGCAGTACTTC CSVRTGNYEQYF
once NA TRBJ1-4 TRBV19 TGTGCCAGTAAAAACTTCCACAGTCGTGAGGCAGGGTCGGAACTGTTTTTT CASKNFHSREAGSELFF
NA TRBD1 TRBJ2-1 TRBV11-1 TGTGCCAGCATCACCGGGACAGGCTCCTACAATGAGCAGTTCTTC CASITGTGSYNEQFF
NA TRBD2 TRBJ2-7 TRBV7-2 TGTGCCAGCAGCCCCCAATCTAGCGGGAGATCCTACGAGCAGTACTTC CASSPQSSGRSYEQYF
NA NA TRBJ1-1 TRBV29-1 TGCAGCGTTGGGGGGGTCAGAGTGAACACTGAAGCTTTCTTT CSVGGVRVNTEAFF
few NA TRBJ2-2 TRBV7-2 TGTGCCAGCAGCTTAAGTAGCGCGACCGGGGAGCTGTTTTTT CASSLSSATGELFF
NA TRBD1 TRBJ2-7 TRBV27 TGTGCCAGCAGTTCTCAGAACGGACAGGAGAAGTACTTC CASSSQNGQEKYF
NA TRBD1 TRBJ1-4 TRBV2 TGTGCCAGCAGTGTGACAGGGGGCGAGGAAAAACTGTTTTTT CASSVTGGEEKLFF
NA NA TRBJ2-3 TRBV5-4 TGTGCCAGCAGCGGCGGGACTCCTAGCAGCACAGATACGCAGTATTTT CASSGGTPSSTDTQYF
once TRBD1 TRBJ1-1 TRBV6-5 TGTGCCAGCAGCCGGGGACAGGGGAACACTGAAGCTTTCTTT CASSRGQGNTEAFF
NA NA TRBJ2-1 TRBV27 TGTGCCAGCACCGGACTTCTAAGCAATGAGCAGTTCTTC CASTGLLSNEQFF
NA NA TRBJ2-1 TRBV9 TGTGCCAGCAGCGCCAGGACTGTCTCCTACAATGAGCAGTTCTTC CASSARTVSYNEQFF
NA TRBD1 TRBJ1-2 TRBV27 TGTGCCAGCAGTTTTAAGGGGCAGGGGGCGGGGGGCTACACCTTC CASSFKGQGAGGYTF
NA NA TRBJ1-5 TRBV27 TGTGCCAGCAGTGCCACACCTGGTACGGGTCAGCCCCAGCATTTT CASSATPGTGQPQHF
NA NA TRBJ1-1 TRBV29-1 TGCAGCGTTCATCCCAACAGTCCCCAGGGAATAAGGGGGAACACTGAAGCTTTCTTT CSVHPNSPQGIRGNTEAFF
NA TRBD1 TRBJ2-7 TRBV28 TGTGCCAGCGGGACAGCGACCTACGAGCAGTACTTC CASGTATYEQYF
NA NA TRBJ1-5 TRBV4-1 TGCGCCAGCAGCCTTACTTCTCATAGCAATCAGCCCCAGCATTTT CASSLTSHSNQPQHF
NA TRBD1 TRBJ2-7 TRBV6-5 TGTGCCAGCAGTTACTCGTACAGGGGGGACGAGCAGTACTTC CASSYSYRGDEQYF
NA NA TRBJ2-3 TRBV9 TGTGCCAGCAGCGTAACACAGGGCACAGATACGCAGTATTTT CASSVTQGTDTQYF
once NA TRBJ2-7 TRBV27 TGTGCCAGCCGACGGGGGTCTTACGAGCAGTACTTC CASRRGSYEQYF
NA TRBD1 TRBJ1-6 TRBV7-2 TGTGCCAGCAGCTTAGGGACAGGCAATAATTCACCCCTCCACTTT CASSLGTGNNSPLHF
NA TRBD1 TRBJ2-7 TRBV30 TGTGCCTGGAGTGTAGGCACAGGGGACGAGCAGTACTTC CAWSVGTGDEQYF
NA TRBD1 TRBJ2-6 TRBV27 TGTGCCAGCAGTCCCGACAGGGGGCCTGGGGCCAACGTCCTGACTTTC CASSPDRGPGANVLTF
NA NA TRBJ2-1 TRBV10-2 TGCGCCAGCAGAACACAGTACCTCTACAATGAGCAGTTCTTC CASRTQYLYNEQFF
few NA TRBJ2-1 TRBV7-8 TGTGCCAGCAGCTTAAGCGGGCTGGGAGAAGGTGAGCAGTTCTTC CASSLSGLGEGEQFF
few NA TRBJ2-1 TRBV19 TGTGCCAGTAGTATGGGAGACGGGGTCGTTGGGCAGTTCTTC CASSMGDGVVGQFF
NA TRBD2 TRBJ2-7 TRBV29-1 TGCAGCGTTGAAGAGACTAGCGAGGCCTACGAGCAGTACTTC CSVEETSEAYEQYF
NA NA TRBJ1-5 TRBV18 TGTGCCAGCTCACGACCGGAGTCGCCCCAGCATTTT CASSRPESPQHF
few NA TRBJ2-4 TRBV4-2 TGTGCCAGCAGCCAAGCCGGACAATCTGCGGACATTCAGTACTTC CASSQAGQSADIQYF
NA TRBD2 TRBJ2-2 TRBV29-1 TGCAGCGGACGCCCGGCGGGAGGGAACACCGGGGAGCTGTTTTTT CSGRPAGGNTGELFF
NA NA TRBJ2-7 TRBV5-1 TGCGCCAGCAGCTTGGATACAGGGCAAACCTACGAGCAGTACTTC CASSLDTGQTYEQYF
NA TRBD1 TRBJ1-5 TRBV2 TGTGCCAGCGCCGAGACAGGGAGGAATCAGCCCCAGCATTTT CASAETGRNQPQHF
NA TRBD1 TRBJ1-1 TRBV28 TGTGCCAGCAGTCTCCGAAGACAGGGGGGAAACACTGAAGCTTTCTTT CASSLRRQGGNTEAFF
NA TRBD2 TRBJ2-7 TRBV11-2 TGTGCCAGCAGCCCCACTAGCGGGGTCTCCTACGAGCAGTACTTC CASSPTSGVSYEQYF
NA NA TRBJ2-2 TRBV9 TGTGCCAGCAGCCCTTACCCGGAGGTCGGGGAGCTGTTTTTT CASSPYPEVGELFF
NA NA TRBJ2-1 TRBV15 TGTGCCACTACCTACAGGGTGAATAATGAGCAGTTCTTC CATTYRVNNEQFF
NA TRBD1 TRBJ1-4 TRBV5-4 TGTGCCAGCAGCGAACGTCGACAGGGTTATAATGAAAAACTGTTTTTT CASSERRQGYNEKLFF
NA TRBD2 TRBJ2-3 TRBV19 TGTGCCAGTAGTATACTAGCGGGAGACACAGATACGCAGTATTTT CASSILAGDTDTQYF
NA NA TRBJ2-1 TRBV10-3 TGTGCCATCAGAACATACAATGAGCAGTTCTTC CAIRTYNEQFF
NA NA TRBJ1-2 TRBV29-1 TGCAGCGTAGAACAGGGTTTTTCGGACTATGGCTACACCTTC CSVEQGFSDYGYTF